The entry below describes one T cell receptor beta chain. TCRdb's table, derived via immunoSEQ multiplex PCR, lists solely in-frame clones and lacks some. The sample holds approximately 47,000 clones, around 90% seen once. This entry comes from a study of T cell changes during pregnancy in multiple sclerosis. The CDR3 is 15 residues long. Germline lookup yields CDR1 SGDLS and CDR2 YYNGEE. V shed 3 bases and J shed 6 bases, with 16 bases lying between them. This specimen consisted of peripheral blood, obtained in the first trimester of pregnancy. The chain uses TRBV9 and TRBJ2-1, with D maybe TRBD1 (6 bases). The origin of this receptor is a female donor with multiple sclerosis, enrolled in a pregnancy study. CDR3 region: CASSARMGATNEQFF. In DNA form, the CDR3 reads TGTGCCAGCAGCGCACGAATGGGGGCAACCAATGAGCAGTTCTTC.